The text below deals with one T cell receptor beta chain. No antigen is known for it. The authors generated TCR beta cDNA through 5'RACE template switching with UMIs. From its re-call of the 5' RACE reads, TCRdb lists each CDR3 protein once, without DNA. Its listing shows 400,000 or so distinct CDR3 sequences. This sample was included in a study of T cells expressing NK-cell markers. The overall study: Repertoires of TCR beta were obtained from T cells sorted as CD3+CD56+NKG2C+, CD3+CD56+NKG2C- and CD3+CD56-NKG2C+. Among eight sequenced donors, seven carried HCMV seropositivity while one was seronegative. Study results and caveats: Several donors' CD3+CD56-NKG2C+ cells were dominated by the same clonotypes.

Sequenced sample: blood T cells: a sorted CD56 or NKG2C T cell subset, CD4+ or CD8+ T cells, or bulk PBMC T cells (not recorded which). This TCR was sampled from a woman in her 50s in good health.

This chain's CDR3 is CASGISGGRNEQFF. The chain recombines TRBV6-4 with TRBJ2-1; the TCRdb D gene call, TRBD2, has no DNA to confirm it. Germline CDR1 MRHNA, CDR2 SNTAGT. The CDR3 is 14 residues long.